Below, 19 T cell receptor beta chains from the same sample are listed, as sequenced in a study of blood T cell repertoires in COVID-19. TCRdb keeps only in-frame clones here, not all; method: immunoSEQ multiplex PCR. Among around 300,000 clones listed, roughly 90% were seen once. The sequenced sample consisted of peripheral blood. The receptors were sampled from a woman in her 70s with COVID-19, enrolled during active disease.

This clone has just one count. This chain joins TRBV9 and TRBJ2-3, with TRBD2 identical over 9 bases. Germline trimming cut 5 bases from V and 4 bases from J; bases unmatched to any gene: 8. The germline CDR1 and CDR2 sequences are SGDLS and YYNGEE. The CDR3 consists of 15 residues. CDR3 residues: CASSEGTSRADTQYF. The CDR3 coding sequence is TGTGCCAGCAGTGAAGGGACTAGCAGGGCAGATACGCAGTATTTT.

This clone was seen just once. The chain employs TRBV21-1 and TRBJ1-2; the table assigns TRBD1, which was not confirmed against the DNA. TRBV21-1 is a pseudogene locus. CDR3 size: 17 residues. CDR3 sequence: CASRYSKSWTGGCGYTF. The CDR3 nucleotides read TGTGCCAGCAGATACAGCAAATCATGGACAGGGGGCTGTGGCTACACCTTC.

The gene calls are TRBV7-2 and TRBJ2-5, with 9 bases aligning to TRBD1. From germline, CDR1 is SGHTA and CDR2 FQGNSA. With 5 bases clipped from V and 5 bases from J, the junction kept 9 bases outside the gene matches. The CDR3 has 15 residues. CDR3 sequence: CASSPGTGKFETQYF. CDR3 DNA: TGTGCCAGCAGCCCCGGGACAGGGAAATTCGAGACCCAGTACTTC.

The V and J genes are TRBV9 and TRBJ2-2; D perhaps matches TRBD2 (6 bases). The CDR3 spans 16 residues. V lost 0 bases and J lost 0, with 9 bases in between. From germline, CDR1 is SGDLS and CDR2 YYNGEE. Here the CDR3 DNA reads TGTGCCAGCAGCGTAGGGGGGGACCCGAACACCGGGGAGCTGTTTTTT. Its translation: CASSVGGDPNTGELFF. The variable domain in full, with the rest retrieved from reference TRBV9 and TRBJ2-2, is DSGVTQTPKHLITATGQRVTLRCSPRSGDLSVYWYQQSLDQGLQFLIQYYNGEERAKGNILERFSAQQFPDLHSELNLSSLELGDSALYFCASSVGGDPNTGELFFGEGSRLTVL.

The CDR3 spells CASSSSSGGTYNEQFF. CDR3 nucleotide sequence: TGTGCCAGCAGCAGCTCTAGCGGGGGGACATACAATGAGCAGTTCTTC. This chain uses TRBV9 with TRBJ2-1; 11 nucleotides match TRBD2. The V gene's germline CDR1 is SGDLS and CDR2 YYNGEE. The CDR3 spans 16 residues. The V gene end was trimmed by 4 bases and the J gene end by 4 bases; junction bases not matched to a gene: 7.

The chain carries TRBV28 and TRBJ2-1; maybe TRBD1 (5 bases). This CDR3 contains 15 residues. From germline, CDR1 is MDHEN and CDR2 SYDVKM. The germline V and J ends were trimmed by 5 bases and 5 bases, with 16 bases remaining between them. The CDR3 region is CASSPWGANDNEQFF. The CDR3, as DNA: TGTGCCAGCAGTCCTTGGGGCGCAAATGACAATGAGCAGTTCTTC.

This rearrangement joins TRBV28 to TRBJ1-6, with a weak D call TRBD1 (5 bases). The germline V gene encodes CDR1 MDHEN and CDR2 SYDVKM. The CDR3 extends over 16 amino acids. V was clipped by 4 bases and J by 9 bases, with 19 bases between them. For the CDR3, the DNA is TGTGCCAGCAGTTCCCCTGGGGGGGAGTCAGGTTCACCCCTCCACTTT. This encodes CASSSPGGESGSPLHF. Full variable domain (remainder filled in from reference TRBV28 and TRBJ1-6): DVKVTQSSRYLVKRTGEKVFLECVQDMDHENMFWYRQDPGLGLRLIYFSYDVKMKEKGDIPEGYSVSREKKERFSLILESASTNQTSMYLCASSSPGGESGSPLHFGNGTRLTVT.

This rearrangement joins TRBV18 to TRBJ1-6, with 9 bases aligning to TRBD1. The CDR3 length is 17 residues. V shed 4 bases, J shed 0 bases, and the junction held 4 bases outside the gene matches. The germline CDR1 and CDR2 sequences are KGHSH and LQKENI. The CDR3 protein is CASSRDRVSSYNSPLHF. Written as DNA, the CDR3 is TGTGCCAGCTCACGGGACAGGGTGAGCTCCTATAATTCACCCCTCCACTTT.

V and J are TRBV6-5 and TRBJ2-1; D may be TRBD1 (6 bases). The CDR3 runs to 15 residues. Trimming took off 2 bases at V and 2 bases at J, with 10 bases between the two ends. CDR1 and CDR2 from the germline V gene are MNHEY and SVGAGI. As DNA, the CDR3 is TGTGCCAGCAGTTACGCGGACAGTACCTACAATGAGCAGTTCTTC. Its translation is CASSYADSTYNEQFF.

The CDR3 protein is CASSDRTSGGANEQFF. For the CDR3, the DNA is TGTGCCAGCAGTGACCGGACTAGCGGGGGGGCCAATGAGCAGTTCTTC. This sequence joins TRBV6-1 and TRBJ2-1, with 15 bases aligning to TRBD2. Germline CDR1 reads MNHNS; CDR2 reads SASEGT. The CDR3 length is 16 residues. V was clipped by 3 bases and J by 6 bases; unmatched bases: 3.

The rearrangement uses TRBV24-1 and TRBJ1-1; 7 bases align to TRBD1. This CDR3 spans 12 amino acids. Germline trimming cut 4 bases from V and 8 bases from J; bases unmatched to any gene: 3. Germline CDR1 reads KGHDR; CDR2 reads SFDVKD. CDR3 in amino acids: CATSDLTGEAFF. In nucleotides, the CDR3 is TGTGCCACCAGTGACCTGACAGGGGAAGCTTTCTTT.

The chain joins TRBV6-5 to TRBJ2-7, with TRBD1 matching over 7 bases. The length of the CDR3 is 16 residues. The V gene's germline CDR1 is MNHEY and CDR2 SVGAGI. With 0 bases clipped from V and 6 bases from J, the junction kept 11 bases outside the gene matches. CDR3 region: CASSYSAWDSRREQYF. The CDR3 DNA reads TGTGCCAGCAGTTACTCGGCTTGGGACAGTCGACGCGAGCAGTACTTC.

CDR3 in amino acids: CASSQEGARNTEAFF. Written as DNA, the CDR3 is TGCGCCAGCAGCCAAGAGGGGGCGAGGAACACTGAAGCTTTCTTT. The chain employs TRBV4-1 and TRBJ1-1; D possibly corresponds to TRBD1 (6 bases). Trimming stripped 0 bases from V and 1 base from J, with 9 bases between. The germline V gene has CDR1 MGHRA and CDR2 YSYEKL. The CDR3 totals 15 residues.

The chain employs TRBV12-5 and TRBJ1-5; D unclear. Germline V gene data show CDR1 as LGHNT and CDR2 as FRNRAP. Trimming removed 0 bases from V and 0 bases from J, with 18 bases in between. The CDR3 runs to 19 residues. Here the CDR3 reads CASGLVEDGASFSNQPQHF. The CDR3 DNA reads TGTGCTAGTGGTTTGGTGGAAGACGGAGCCTCTTTTAGCAATCAGCCCCAGCATTTT.

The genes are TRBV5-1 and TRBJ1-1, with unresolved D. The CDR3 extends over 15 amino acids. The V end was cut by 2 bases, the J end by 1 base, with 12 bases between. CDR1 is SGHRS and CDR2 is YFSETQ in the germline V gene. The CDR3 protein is CASSFLNTGNTEAFF. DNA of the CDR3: TGCGCCAGCAGCTTTCTAAACACGGGGAACACTGAAGCTTTCTTT.

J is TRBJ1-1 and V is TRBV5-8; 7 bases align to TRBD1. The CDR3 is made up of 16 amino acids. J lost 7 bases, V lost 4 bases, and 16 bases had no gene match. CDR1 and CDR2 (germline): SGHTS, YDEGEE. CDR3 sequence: CASSPGTVSYNNEAFF. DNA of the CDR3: TGTGCCAGCAGCCCCGGGACAGTATCGTATAATAATGAAGCTTTCTTT.

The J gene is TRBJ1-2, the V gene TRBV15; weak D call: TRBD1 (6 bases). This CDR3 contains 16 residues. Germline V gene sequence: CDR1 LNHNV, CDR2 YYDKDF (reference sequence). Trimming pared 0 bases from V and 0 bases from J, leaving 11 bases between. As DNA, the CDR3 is TGTGCCACCAGCAGAGAACCAGGGGAAGCTAACTATGGCTACACCTTC. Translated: CATSREPGEANYGYTF. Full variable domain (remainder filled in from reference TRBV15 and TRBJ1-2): DAMVIQNPRYQVTQFGKPVTLSCSQTLNHNVMYWYQQKSSQAPKLLFHYYDKDFNNEADTPDNFQSRRPNTSFCFLDIRSPGLGDTAMYLCATSREPGEANYGYTFGSGTRLTVV.

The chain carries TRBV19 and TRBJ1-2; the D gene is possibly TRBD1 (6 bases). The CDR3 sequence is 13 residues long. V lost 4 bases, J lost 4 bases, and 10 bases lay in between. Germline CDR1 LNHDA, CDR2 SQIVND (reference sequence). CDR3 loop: CASSTGTPYGYTF. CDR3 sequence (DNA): TGTGCCAGTAGTACCGGGACACCCTATGGCTACACCTTC.

CDR3 bases: TGCGCCAGCAGCCCCCGACCCGGGTACACAGATACGCAGTATTTT. This sequence encodes CASSPRPGYTDTQYF. The chain is built from TRBV5-1 and TRBJ2-3; D is unresolved. Trimming removed 4 bases at V and 2 bases at J, with 14 bases between. Per germline, CDR1 SGHRS and CDR2 YFSETQ. The CDR3 length is 15 residues.